These 7 T cell receptor beta chains originate from one sample sequenced in a study of T cell responses to AZD1222 COVID-19 vaccine. The repertoire was sequenced with immunoSEQ multiplex PCR; TCRdb's copy has only in-frame clones and lacks some. This table has 100,000 to 140,000 clones, 85% to 95% appearing once. Here the sequenced sample was peripheral blood, taken 28 days after the second AZD1222 dose. The receptors shown here come from an adult who received the AZD1222 COVID-19 vaccine.

The chain recombines TRBV11-2 with TRBJ2-7; D is undetermined. Deletions cut 0 bases from V and 9 bases from J, with 18 bases between. Germline lookup yields CDR1 SGHAT and CDR2 FQNNGV. The CDR3 is 15 amino acids. In DNA form, the CDR3 reads TGTGCCAGCAGCTTAGATCTCCACACGGTGGTGGGGCAGTACTTC. This codes for CASSLDLHTVVGQYF. Full variable domain (missing parts from reference TRBV11-2 and TRBJ2-7): EAGVAQSPRYKIIEKRQSVAFWCNPISGHATLYWYQQILGQGPKLLIQFQNNGVVDDSQLPKDRFSAERLKGVDSTLKIQPAKLEDSAVYLCASSLDLHTVVGQYFGPGTRLTVT.

The chain has TRBV30 and TRBJ1-2; 8 bases agree with TRBD1. CDR1 GTSNPN and CDR2 SVGIG come from the germline V gene (reference sequence). CDR3 length equals 13 residues. J lost 2 bases, V lost 7 bases, and 6 bases had no gene match. CDR3: CASTGTGNYGYTF. The CDR3 DNA reads as TGTGCCTCGACCGGGACAGGAAACTATGGCTACACCTTC.

This clone was found once. The chain combines TRBV9 with TRBJ2-2; 9 nucleotides agree with TRBD1. The germline V gene encodes CDR1 SGDLS and CDR2 YYNGEE. Unmatched junction bases numbered 3, after V lost 4 bases and J lost 5 bases. The CDR3 totals 14 residues. CDR3 DNA: TGTGCCAGCAGCCACGGACAGGGGACCGGGGAGCTGTTTTTT. Protein: CASSHGQGTGELFF.

The chain uses TRBV19 and TRBJ2-4, with D hard to call. V lost 1 base and J lost 0, with 7 bases in between. Germline V gene data show CDR1 as LNHDA and CDR2 as SQIVND (reference sequence). The CDR3 length is 15 residues. The CDR3 sequence: CASSIVSIAKNIQYF. The CDR3 DNA follows: TGTGCCAGTAGTATAGTTTCCATAGCCAAAAACATTCAGTACTTC.

The genes are TRBV3-1 (or the pseudogene TRBV3-2) and TRBJ2-1; D gene ambiguous. The CDR3 contains 12 residues. Germline V CDR1 and CDR2: LGHDT, YNNKEL (reference sequence). Trimming pared 2 bases from V and 6 bases from J, leaving 5 bases between. The CDR3 coding sequence is TGTGCCAGCAGCCAAATTCTCAATGAGCAGTTCTTC. This sequence encodes CASSQILNEQFF.

The V and J genes are TRBV2 and TRBJ1-5; D might be TRBD1 (5 bases). Germline-derived CDR1 and CDR2 are SNHLY and FYNNEI. Trimming stripped 3 bases from V and 2 bases from J, with 20 bases between. This CDR3 comprises 18 residues. In DNA form, the CDR3 reads TGTGCCAGCAGTGATCGGGGGGTGGCGTATTATGGCAATCAGCCCCAGCATTTT. Amino acids: CASSDRGVAYYGNQPQHF.

The CDR3 DNA reads TGTGCCTGGAGGCCCCTTAGGACAGGGGGCACCCCCTACGAGCAGTACTTC. Protein sequence: CAWRPLRTGGTPYEQYF. The chain carries TRBV30 and TRBJ2-7; TRBD1 matches 11 bases. The germline V gene has CDR1 GTSNPN and CDR2 SVGIG (reference sequence). The CDR3 is 17 amino acids. J lost 2 bases, V lost 3 bases, and 12 bases had no gene match.